Following are 30 T cell receptor beta chains from one sample sequenced in a study of OX40 agonist ivuxolimab in advanced cancers. The library was obtained by the immunoSEQ multiplex PCR assay. Drawn from immuneACCESS, this table holds only the in-frame rearrangements with V and J called that TCRdb kept. Clones are partly lost; checked studies trace under half to an unresolved V gene and leave the rest unexplained. The sample yields roughly 28,000 clones; about 88% were counted once. Of the sample, 12% to 15% falls within the top ten clones. The sequences come from CD4+ or CD8+ T cells sorted from blood, collected in a trial of the OX40 agonist ivuxolimab. These receptors originate from an adult with an advanced solid tumor such as melanoma, head and neck, liver or kidney cancer.

The J gene is TRBJ2-7, the V gene TRBV9; D might be TRBD2 (6 bases). Trimming left V 0 bases short and J 3 bases short, with 10 bases between. The CDR3 sequence is 14 residues long. Germline V gene lookup returns CDR1 SGDLS and CDR2 YYNGEE. CDR3 in amino acids: CASSVDGSIYEQYF. CDR3 nucleotides: TGTGCCAGCAGCGTAGACGGGAGTATCTACGAGCAGTACTTC.

The chain has TRBV10-3 and TRBJ2-7; 7 nucleotides line up with TRBD2. In germline, CDR1 is ENHRY, CDR2 SYGVKD. V gave up 6 bases and J gave up 0 bases; unmatched junction bases: 8. CDR3 length: 15 amino acids. The chain's CDR3 is CAISTGTKSSYEQYF. In DNA, the CDR3 is TGTGCCATCAGCACCGGGACTAAGAGCTCCTACGAGCAGTACTTC.

This clone has only a few counts. The V call is TRBV4-1, the J call TRBJ1-5; no definite D call. Trimming pared 1 base from V and 2 bases from J, leaving 12 bases between. There are 16 residues in the CDR3. The germline gives CDR1 MGHRA, CDR2 YSYEKL. The CDR3 loop is CASSQGFGVGNQPQHF. CDR3 in DNA: TGCGCCAGCAGCCAAGGGTTCGGGGTAGGCAATCAGCCCCAGCATTTT.

The gene calls are TRBV5-4 and TRBJ2-7; 7 bases line up with TRBD2. In germline, CDR1 is SGHNT, CDR2 YYREEE (reference sequence). This CDR3 comprises 16 residues. V trimming: 0 bases; J trimming: 0 bases; junction bases outside the gene matches: 6. DNA of the CDR3: TGTGCCAGCAGCTTGGCGGGTAGCGGGCCCTCCTACGAGCAGTACTTC. Its protein product is CASSLAGSGPSYEQYF. Full variable domain (remainder filled in from reference TRBV5-4 and TRBJ2-7): ETGVTQSPTHLIKTRGQQVTLRCSSQSGHNTVSWYQQALGQGPQFIFQYYREEENGRGNFPPRFSGLQFPNYSSELNVNALELDDSALYLCASSLAGSGPSYEQYFGPGTRLTVT.

The chain is built from TRBV6-1 and TRBJ2-1, with D possibly being TRBD1 or TRBD2 (6 bases each). The germline gives CDR1 MNHNS, CDR2 SASEGT. V was shortened by 6 bases and J by 2 bases, with 11 bases between the two germline ends. This CDR3 is 14 amino acids long. CDR3 in amino acids: CASSLGGPYNEQFF. CDR3 bases: TGTGCCAGCAGCCTCGGGGGCCCCTACAATGAGCAGTTCTTC.

The chain employs TRBV5-1 and TRBJ2-7; 8 nucleotides match TRBD1. Germline CDR1 and CDR2: SGHRS and YFSETQ. With V trimmed by 8 bases and J by 5 bases, 9 bases remained unmatched. The CDR3 is 13 residues long. The CDR3, as DNA: TGCGCCAGTTCCCATACAGGGGGTAACGAGCAGTACTTC. Protein: CASSHTGGNEQYF.

This clone is a singleton in its sample. The V gene is TRBV5-1, the J gene TRBJ2-1, with TRBD2 matching 9 bases. CDR3 length equals 16 residues. J gave up 4 bases and V 3 bases, and 8 bases lay outside the gene matches. Germline assignment: CDR1 SGHRS and CDR2 YFSETQ. CDR3 in DNA: TGCGCCAGCAGCTCCCCGACTAGCGGTTCTTACAATGAGCAGTTCTTC. Protein sequence: CASSSPTSGSYNEQFF.

The chain has TRBV10-1 and TRBJ2-1, with 14 bases fitting TRBD2. V shed 6 bases and J 2 bases; nucleotides not matched to a gene: 9. The CDR3 extends over 18 amino acids. Germline V gene lookup returns CDR1 WNHNN and CDR2 SYGVQD (reference sequence). The CDR3 coding sequence is TGCGCCAGCAGCGGGACTAGCGGGAGATTAATACCCTACAATGAGCAGTTCTTC. This codes for CASSGTSGRLIPYNEQFF.

The chain joins TRBV5-8 to TRBJ1-1; TRBD1 matches at 7 bases. Germline values: CDR1 SGHTS, CDR2 YDEGEE. The length of the CDR3 is 14 residues. Trimming took 4 bases from V and 5 from J; bases not matched to a gene: 8. The CDR3 DNA is TGTGCCAGCAGCCACAGGGGCCAGCAAACTGAAGCTTTCTTT. Residues: CASSHRGQQTEAFF.

The CDR3: CASSLGTSGNYEQYF. The CDR3 region has the DNA TGTGCCAGCAGCCTCGGGACTAGCGGCAACTACGAGCAGTACTTC. This sequence joins TRBV4-2 and TRBJ2-7; 11 bases agree with TRBD2. J lost 3 bases, V lost 4 bases, and 5 bases had no gene match. CDR3 size: 15 residues. Germline V gene data show CDR1 as LGHNA and CDR2 as YNFKEQ.

This chain connects TRBV2 to TRBJ2-3, with TRBD2 matching over 7 bases. J gave up 4 bases and V 7 bases, and 8 bases lay outside the gene matches. The V gene's germline CDR1 is SNHLY and CDR2 FYNNEI. This CDR3 spans 14 amino acids. In DNA, the CDR3 is TGTGCCAGCAATGGAGCGGGAATCGCAGATACGCAGTATTTT. As protein: CASNGAGIADTQYF. The variable domain in full, completed from reference TRBV2 and TRBJ2-3, reads EPEVTQTPSHQVTQMGQEVILRCVPISNHLYFYWYRQILGQKVEFLVSFYNNEISEKSEIFDDQFSVERPDGSNFTLKIRSTKLEDSAMYFCASNGAGIADTQYFGPGTRLTVL.

V usage is TRBV11-1 and J usage is TRBJ2-2; possibly TRBD1 for D (6 bases). V shed 1 base and J shed 7 bases, with 10 bases lying between them. The germline CDR1 and CDR2 sequences are SGHAT and FQDESV (reference sequence). The CDR3 loop spans 14 amino acids. The CDR3 protein is CASSLVPDSGELFF. The DNA for the CDR3 is TGTGCCAGCAGCTTAGTCCCGGACAGCGGGGAGCTGTTTTTT.

In this sample, this clone turned up once. The gene calls are TRBV6-1 and TRBJ1-1; D gene ambiguous. V lost 5 bases to trimming and J lost 0 bases, with 10 bases between them. CDR1 is MNHNS and CDR2 is SASEGT in the germline V gene. The CDR3 contains 14 residues. The DNA for the CDR3 is TGTGCCAGCAGTCATACAAGAATGAACACTGAAGCTTTCTTT. This codes for CASSHTRMNTEAFF.

V gene TRBV7-3 combines with J gene TRBJ2-3; TRBD1 agrees at 7 bases. Germline CDR1 and CDR2: SGHTA and FQGTGA. This CDR3 is 14 amino acids long. Germline trimming cut 5 bases from V and 2 bases from J; bases unmatched to any gene: 4. This CDR3 is CASSPGQATDTQYF. The CDR3 nucleotides are TGTGCCAGCAGCCCTGGACAGGCCACAGATACGCAGTATTTT.

The chain combines TRBV2 with TRBJ2-3; 9 bases are a match to TRBD1. CDR1 is SNHLY and CDR2 is FYNNEI in the germline V gene. J was trimmed by 0 bases and V by 3 bases; bases with no gene match: 7. CDR3 length: 17 amino acids. CDR3 DNA: TGTGCCAGCAGTGACGGACAGGGGAGGGGAAGCACAGATACGCAGTATTTT. Its translation: CASSDGQGRGSTDTQYF.

The genes are TRBV5-6 and TRBJ1-1; no clear D. Germline-derived CDR1 and CDR2 are SGHDT and YYEEEE. The CDR3 extends over 16 amino acids. Trimming stripped 5 bases from V and 5 bases from J, with 22 bases between. As DNA, the CDR3 is TGTGCCAGCAGAATGGGGTTGGGCCCCGCCGGGACTGAAGCTTTCTTT. This sequence encodes CASRMGLGPAGTEAFF.

This clone turned up a few times. Mismatch with germline at one junction end may stem from a read error. The rearrangement joins TRBV7-7 to TRBJ2-1; 13 nucleotides agree with TRBD2. Germline loops: CDR1 SSHAT, CDR2 FNYEAQ (reference sequence). The CDR3 runs 17 residues. In DNA, the CDR3 is TGTGCTAGCAGCTCGAAACTAGGACTAGCGGGAGACAATGAGCAGTTCTTC. Translating gives CASSSKLGLAGDNEQFF.

The chain uses TRBV5-4 and TRBJ1-4; D remains ambiguous. CDR1 and CDR2 (germline): SGHNT, YYREEE (reference sequence). Trimming removed 0 bases from V and 4 bases from J, with 10 bases in between. There are 15 residues in the CDR3. As DNA, the CDR3 is TGTGCCAGCAGCTTGGGACAAGAGGTTAATGAAAAACTGTTTTTT. The encoded protein is CASSLGQEVNEKLFF.

The chain carries TRBV5-1 and TRBJ2-7; D gene unclear. The ends were cut back, 0 bases at V and 2 bases at J, with 6 bases in the middle. The germline gives CDR1 SGHRS, CDR2 YFSETQ. This CDR3 spans 13 amino acids. DNA for the CDR3: TGCGCCAGCAGCTTGGAGTGGGCCTACGAGCAGTACTTC. This sequence encodes CASSLEWAYEQYF.

The chain joins TRBV27 to TRBJ2-5; TRBD2 matches 10 bases. The CDR3 totals 14 residues. V shed 4 bases and J 4 bases; nucleotides not matched to a gene: 3. CDR1 MNHEY and CDR2 SMNVEV come from the germline V gene (reference sequence). The CDR3 loop is CASSSWTSGETQYF. The CDR3 bases are TGTGCCAGCAGTTCCTGGACTAGCGGAGAGACCCAGTACTTC.

This chain connects TRBV5-4 to TRBJ2-3; 8 nucleotides align to TRBD2. The trim removed 2 bases at V and 3 bases at J, leaving 8 bases unmatched. Germline V CDR1 and CDR2: SGHNT, YYREEE (reference sequence). The CDR3 spans 16 residues. CDR3: CASSFLSAGVTDTQYF. In DNA form, the CDR3 reads TGTGCCAGCAGCTTTTTGTCAGCGGGAGTGACAGATACGCAGTATTTT.

The CDR3 is CASSQDTNEQFF. Here the CDR3 DNA reads TGTGCCAGCAGCCAAGATACGAATGAGCAGTTCTTC. The rearrangement uses TRBV4-2 and TRBJ2-1; D gene ambiguous. In germline, CDR1 is LGHNA, CDR2 YNFKEQ. Trimming shortened V by 0 bases and J by 7 bases, and 4 bases separated the two germline ends. CDR3 length: 12 amino acids.

CDR3 in amino acids: CASSSYNEQFF. In DNA form, the CDR3 reads TGTGCCAGCAGTTCCTACAATGAGCAGTTCTTC. This chain connects TRBV28 to TRBJ2-1, with D unresolved. From germline, CDR1 is MDHEN and CDR2 SYDVKM. This CDR3 has 11 residues. Trimming took 4 bases from V and 2 from J, leaving 0 bases between them.

The chain carries TRBV19 and TRBJ1-5; TRBD1 matches at 7 bases. Unmatched junction bases numbered 11, after V lost 4 bases and J lost 2 bases. The CDR3 length is 17 residues. The germline V gene encodes CDR1 LNHDA and CDR2 SQIVND (reference sequence). CDR3 bases: TGTGCCAGTAGTAATCCGGACAGGTGGTATGGCAATCAGCCCCAGCATTTT. It codes for CASSNPDRWYGNQPQHF.

The chain has TRBV4-2 and TRBJ2-1; D is ambiguous. From germline, CDR1 is LGHNA and CDR2 YNFKEQ. The ends were cut back, 0 bases at V and 15 bases at J, with 18 bases in the middle. The CDR3 contains 14 residues. As DNA, the CDR3 is TGTGCCAGCAGCCAAGAGTCCTTATTTCCGCCGGGGTTCTTC. This codes for CASSQESLFPPGFF.

The chain is built from TRBV5-4 and TRBJ2-3; perhaps TRBD2 as D (6 bases). Per the germline V gene, CDR1 is SGHNT and CDR2 is YYREEE (reference sequence). This CDR3 comprises 15 residues. The germline V and J ends were trimmed by 1 base and 3 bases, with 12 bases remaining between them. The CDR3 DNA sequence: TGTGCCAGCAGCTTGTTTGCGGGAAATACAGATACGCAGTATTTT. This gives the protein CASSLFAGNTDTQYF.

This clone was seen once. The J gene is TRBJ2-5, the V gene TRBV6-5; D is ambiguous. CDR1 MNHEY and CDR2 SVGAGI come from the germline V gene. This CDR3 region has 15 residues. Trimming pared 0 bases from V and 4 bases from J, leaving 12 bases between. The CDR3 sequence: CASSYSVEASETQYF. The CDR3, as DNA: TGTGCCAGCAGTTACTCGGTAGAGGCCTCAGAGACCCAGTACTTC.

This clone appeared once. V gene TRBV7-3 combines with J gene TRBJ2-1; 7 bases map to TRBD2. Germline V CDR1 and CDR2: SGHTA, FQGTGA. V dropped 4 bases and J dropped 2; count of bases not matched to a gene: 14. There are 18 residues in the CDR3. Here the CDR3 DNA reads TGTGCCAGCAGCTCCGACTCCGAAATTAGCGGGCCCTACAATGAGCAGTTCTTC. It is translated as CASSSDSEISGPYNEQFF.

The chain is built from TRBV4-1 and TRBJ2-1; TRBD1 aligns across 11 bases. Germline V CDR1 and CDR2: MGHRA, YSYEKL. This CDR3 is 17 amino acids long. V was clipped by 4 bases and J by 2 bases; unmatched bases: 7. As DNA, the CDR3 is TGCGCCAGCAGCCCCCTCCCGGGACAGGGGGCCTACAATGAGCAGTTCTTC. Its protein product is CASSPLPGQGAYNEQFF.

Worth noting for this clone: Other DNA sequences in this specimen translate into the identical CDR3. V usage is TRBV13 and J usage is TRBJ2-1; D ambiguous. V shed 5 bases and J shed 4 bases, with 9 bases lying between them. Germline CDR1 is PRHDT and CDR2 is FYEKMQ (reference sequence). The CDR3 runs to 13 residues. CDR3 in amino acids: CASSPVGYNEQFF. CDR3 coding DNA: TGTGCCAGCAGCCCAGTAGGGTACAATGAGCAGTTCTTC.